This T cell receptor beta chain emerged from a study of cytomegalovirus exposure and HLA in healthy donors. Whole-study context: Counted in an early data release were 85 million or so unique TCRs from HLA-typed donors. General study points: Investigators reported 150 to 200 TCR beta chains as tied to cytomegalovirus. Previously analyzed data showed that most TCR beta V segments were productive at a frequency of about 90% or about 30%.

This PCR relied on a set of 60 Vbeta primers and 13 Jbeta primers. Profiled with immunoSEQ multiplex PCR; TCRdb holds only in-frame clones, not every one. The sample includes over 150,000 clones, approximately 62% seen only once; the top ten take approximately 1.5%. The CDR3 sequence is 13 residues long. Unmatched junction bases numbered 3, after V lost 4 bases and J lost 4 bases. CDR1 and CDR2 from the germline V gene are LNHDA and SQIVND (reference sequence). Of note for this clone: Its specificity is not known.

Healthy individuals who donated bone marrow served as the donors. This clonotype was sampled from a man aged 50 to 59 in good health and CMV-seronegative. Sequences were obtained from PBMCs. The chain has TRBV19 and TRBJ1-2, with 7 bases aligning to TRBD1. The CDR3 DNA is TGTGCCAGTAGTAGTCAGGGGGTCTATGGCTACACCTTC. Protein sequence: CASSSQGVYGYTF.